The 5 T cell receptor beta chains below come from one sample, sequenced in a study of Ad26.COV2.S vaccination and SARS-CoV-2 variants. Treatment described: roughly 19 received Ad26.COV2.S at low or high dose, single or two shots; about 5 received placebo; per-sample allocation not given. It was on day 63 after the first vaccine or placebo injection that samples were taken. Clones were sequenced by immunoSEQ multiplex PCR, and TCRdb holds only the in-frame ones, with some missing. Of around 320,000 clones listed, around 81% are singletons. The sequences come from peripheral blood, collected in a trial of Ad26.COV2.S vaccine versus placebo. Receptors originate from a person aged 18 to 65 who received the Ad26.COV2.S COVID-19 vaccine or a placebo.

In this sample, this clone turned up once. In DNA, the CDR3 is TGTGCCAGCAGCCTACGGGACAGGGGAGGCGATCAGCCCCAGCATTTT. Protein product: CASSLRDRGGDQPQHF. The rearrangement joins TRBV7-8 to TRBJ1-5, with 10 positions matching TRBD1. Germline V lookup: CDR1 SGHVS, CDR2 FQNEAQ. Losses at the gene ends were 5 bases for V and 5 bases for J; bases not matched to a gene: 9. This CDR3 has 16 amino acids.

Notes on this clone: This same CDR3 is encoded by further DNA sequences in the sample. This chain uses TRBV18 with TRBJ1-1, with 9 bases aligning to TRBD1. J was trimmed by 11 bases and V by 2 bases; bases with no gene match: 6. The germline gives CDR1 KGHSH, CDR2 LQKENI. The CDR3 has 13 residues. This CDR3 reads CASSPGQGREAFF. In DNA form, the CDR3 reads TGTGCCAGCTCACCAGGACAGGGGAGAGAGGCTTTCTTT.

This clone was counted a few times. V gene TRBV5-1 combines with J gene TRBJ2-2; D gene unclear. In germline, CDR1 is SGHRS, CDR2 YFSETQ. V was shortened by 1 base and J by 6 bases, with 4 bases between the two germline ends. The CDR3 is 12 amino acids. The CDR3, as DNA: TGCGCCAGCAGCTTGTTTCCCGGGGAGCTGTTTTTT. Its translation: CASSLFPGELFF.

The rearrangement joins TRBV19 to TRBJ2-6; 7 bases line up with TRBD2. Germline V gene lookup returns CDR1 LNHDA and CDR2 SQIVND (reference sequence). CDR3 length: 16 residues. Germline trimming cut 6 bases from V and 3 bases from J; bases unmatched to any gene: 8. The CDR3 DNA sequence: TGTGCCAGTAGCGGCCAACTAGCGCGTGGGGCCAACGTCCTGACTTTC. This codes for CASSGQLARGANVLTF.

The sample holds a few counts of this clone. This chain joins TRBV18 and TRBJ1-2; 10 nucleotides agree with TRBD1. Germline V gives CDR1 KGHSH, CDR2 LQKENI. The CDR3 runs to 13 residues. Trimming took 4 bases from V and 6 from J; bases not matched to a gene: 2. CDR3 in amino acids: CASSQGQGNGYTF. In nucleotides, the CDR3 is TGTGCCAGCTCACAGGGACAGGGGAATGGCTACACCTTC.